This entry is about one TCR beta chain. Method: immunoSEQ multiplex PCR; TCRdb's copy keeps in-frame clones and lacks some. The sample yields some 100,000 clones, about 89% seen once. This entry comes from a study of blood T cell repertoires in COVID-19. The length of the CDR3 is 16 residues. Germline trimming cut 5 bases from V and 4 bases from J; bases unmatched to any gene: 9. CDR1 SNHLY and CDR2 FYNNEI come from the germline V gene. The source is a human donor with acute or convalescent COVID-19. The donor label of this sample is uncertain. J is TRBJ1-2 and V is TRBV2; 11 bases fit TRBD1. The sample consisted of peripheral blood. CDR3 residues: CASSKSGQGELYGYTF. The CDR3 DNA sequence: TGTGCCAGCAGTAAGTCGGGACAGGGGGAACTCTATGGCTACACCTTC.